This is a list of T cell receptor beta chains from one sample in a study of blood T cell repertoires in COVID-19. Profiled with immunoSEQ multiplex PCR; TCRdb holds only in-frame clones, not every one. Of about 130,000 clones listed, 86% are singletons. The sample consisted of peripheral blood. The receptors shown here come from a human donor in a cohort sampled during active COVID-19. Each CDR3 is given with its conserved first and last residue. Fields, in order: V gene, J gene, clone size, CDR3 protein. Not all rows give a size; the values are once, few, many and, for expanded clones, a class.

V gene: TRBV19; J gene: TRBJ1-1; clone size: .; CDR3 protein: CASSGWRRNTEAFF
V gene: TRBV7-2; J gene: TRBJ2-4; clone size: .; CDR3 protein: CASSLESRIAKNIQYF
V gene: TRBV6-6; J gene: TRBJ2-1; clone size: .; CDR3 protein: CASGVAGVYNEQFF
V gene: TRBV5-5; J gene: TRBJ2-5; clone size: .; CDR3 protein: CASSFSLLAGKVETQYF
V gene: TRBV9; J gene: TRBJ1-2; clone size: .; CDR3 protein: CASSGLSGGYGYTF
V gene: TRBV6-4; J gene: TRBJ1-2; clone size: .; CDR3 protein: CASRQDRLYGYTF
V gene: TRBV5-1; J gene: TRBJ1-3; clone size: once; CDR3 protein: CASSLVPQATGNTIYF
V gene: TRBV29-1; J gene: TRBJ2-4; clone size: once; CDR3 protein: CSVGVEPKNIQYF
V gene: TRBV2; J gene: TRBJ2-2; clone size: .; CDR3 protein: CASRSRTGGGELFF
V gene: TRBV3-1/TRBV3-2; J gene: TRBJ2-5; clone size: .; CDR3 protein: CASSHKPGDYGGTQYF
V gene: TRBV25-1; J gene: TRBJ2-3; clone size: .; CDR3 protein: CASSELLAGTDTQYF
V gene: TRBV9; J gene: TRBJ1-1; clone size: .; CDR3 protein: CASSVTGTGATMNTEAFF
V gene: TRBV5-6; J gene: TRBJ1-1; clone size: .; CDR3 protein: CASSLKGVRTEAFF
V gene: TRBV7-9; J gene: TRBJ2-7; clone size: .; CDR3 protein: CASSSDTGSPYEQYF
V gene: TRBV19; J gene: TRBJ1-2; clone size: .; CDR3 protein: CASSSRGQGYGYTF
V gene: TRBV9; J gene: TRBJ2-5; clone size: .; CDR3 protein: CASSVEHNWERQETQYF
V gene: TRBV18; J gene: TRBJ1-2; clone size: .; CDR3 protein: CASSLRTSLTTF
V gene: TRBV5-1; J gene: TRBJ2-1; clone size: .; CDR3 protein: CASSTTSGSREQFF
V gene: TRBV4-3; J gene: TRBJ2-3; clone size: .; CDR3 protein: CASSPGISDSTDTQYF
V gene: TRBV30; J gene: TRBJ2-7; clone size: many; CDR3 protein: CAWSVPPRAYRTYEQYF
V gene: TRBV7-2; J gene: TRBJ2-5; clone size: .; CDR3 protein: CASSLDSGRALETQYF
V gene: TRBV12-3/TRBV12-4; J gene: TRBJ2-1; clone size: .; CDR3 protein: CASSLNSDIQQFF
V gene: TRBV4-1; J gene: TRBJ2-7; clone size: .; CDR3 protein: CASSQGFQATYEQYF
V gene: TRBV27; J gene: TRBJ1-6; clone size: .; CDR3 protein: CASSPRQGANSPLHF
V gene: TRBV18; J gene: TRBJ2-1; clone size: .; CDR3 protein: CASSPRTSGSYNEQFF
V gene: TRBV19; J gene: TRBJ2-7; clone size: once; CDR3 protein: CASSILLGQSSYEQYF
V gene: TRBV6-5; J gene: TRBJ2-2; clone size: .; CDR3 protein: CASSRDRGAGELFF
V gene: TRBV4-2; J gene: TRBJ1-1; clone size: .; CDR3 protein: CASSQDPGIAEAFF
V gene: TRBV29-1; J gene: TRBJ1-1; clone size: once; CDR3 protein: CSVTENWNTEAFF
V gene: TRBV11-2; J gene: TRBJ1-2; clone size: few; CDR3 protein: CASSLNSNYGYTF
V gene: TRBV18; J gene: TRBJ2-1; clone size: .; CDR3 protein: CASSTGVLASNEQFF
V gene: TRBV2; J gene: TRBJ2-7; clone size: .; CDR3 protein: CASSKQGYEQYF
V gene: TRBV7-2; J gene: TRBJ2-3; clone size: .; CDR3 protein: CASSLEASGSRGTQYF
V gene: TRBV7-6; J gene: TRBJ2-3; clone size: .; CDR3 protein: CASSDRLTGGPDTQYF
V gene: TRBV10-2; J gene: TRBJ1-1; clone size: .; CDR3 protein: CASRRDRGQTEAFF
V gene: TRBV7-8; J gene: TRBJ2-3; clone size: .; CDR3 protein: CASSAFTSGRKDTQYF
V gene: TRBV24-1; J gene: TRBJ2-2; clone size: .; CDR3 protein: CATGEQGDTGELFF
V gene: TRBV19; J gene: TRBJ2-5; clone size: .; CDR3 protein: CASSPAGLETQYF
V gene: TRBV7-2; J gene: TRBJ2-3; clone size: .; CDR3 protein: CASSLDVRLAGYTDTQYF
V gene: TRBV5-1; J gene: TRBJ2-7; clone size: .; CDR3 protein: CASSLVSGTGFYEQYF
V gene: TRBV10-2; J gene: TRBJ1-2; clone size: .; CDR3 protein: CASSESRQAHYGYTF
V gene: TRBV27; J gene: TRBJ2-2; clone size: once; CDR3 protein: CASSLGRRFRNTGELFF
V gene: TRBV5-1; J gene: TRBJ1-1; clone size: .; CDR3 protein: CASSHQGTNTEAFF
V gene: TRBV5-1; J gene: TRBJ2-1; clone size: .; CDR3 protein: CASSLWTPNNEQFF
V gene: TRBV6-6; J gene: TRBJ2-7; clone size: .; CDR3 protein: CASIRDTGSEQYF
V gene: TRBV7-2; J gene: TRBJ1-1; clone size: .; CDR3 protein: CASSLTRGFNTEAFF
V gene: TRBV25-1; J gene: TRBJ2-1; clone size: .; CDR3 protein: CASSESGIFSYNEQFF
V gene: TRBV7-8; J gene: TRBJ2-7; clone size: .; CDR3 protein: CASTRTTDTYEQYF
V gene: TRBV5-4; J gene: TRBJ2-1; clone size: .; CDR3 protein: CASRRTSGSYNEQFF
V gene: TRBV7-2; J gene: TRBJ1-2; clone size: .; CDR3 protein: CASSSRDSHYYGYTF
V gene: TRBV6-5; J gene: TRBJ2-3; clone size: once; CDR3 protein: CASNSLGSDTQYF
V gene: TRBV25-1; J gene: TRBJ1-1; clone size: .; CDR3 protein: CASSEFGTPNTEAFF
V gene: TRBV6-5; J gene: TRBJ2-5; clone size: .; CDR3 protein: CASSYMGPDGETQYF
V gene: TRBV30; J gene: TRBJ1-5; clone size: .; CDR3 protein: CAWRQGAGQPQHF
V gene: TRBV2; J gene: TRBJ2-1; clone size: .; CDR3 protein: CASSGLVSDEQFF
V gene: TRBV27; J gene: TRBJ2-5; clone size: once; CDR3 protein: CASSAQTRGTQYF
V gene: TRBV28; J gene: TRBJ1-1; clone size: few; CDR3 protein: CASSLLTQGGNTEAFF
V gene: TRBV19; J gene: TRBJ1-5; clone size: once; CDR3 protein: CASSIETKGPLGPQHF
V gene: TRBV2; J gene: TRBJ2-3; clone size: .; CDR3 protein: CASSVTFSSTDTQYF
V gene: TRBV6-6; J gene: TRBJ1-3; clone size: .; CDR3 protein: CASSYGQSPSGNTIYF